A selection of T cell receptor beta chains follows, all from one sample in a study of spatial heterogeneity in lung cancer. From the 5' RACE reads, TCRdb called clonotypes with MiXCR, one entry per CDR3 protein. In the table there are fewer than 100,000 distinct CDR3 sequences, less than 20% of which are singletons. The sample was PBMCs, taken at follow-up. The receptors were sampled from a male donor with early-stage non-small cell lung cancer. CDR3s include the opening cysteine and the closing phenylalanine or tryptophan. The D gene is left open where the match is weak. For some rows the clone size is stated as once, few or many, or as a class when expanded; others skip it.

j_call	v_call	clone_size	d_call	cdr3_aa	cdr3_nt
TRBJ2-1	TRBV6-1	NA	NA	CASRELALGWNEQFF	TGTGCCAGCAGGGAGTTGGCATTGGGTTGGAATGAGCAGTTCTTC
TRBJ1-5	TRBV30	few	TRBD1	CAWSGTPRWDDRDGRFGNQPQHF	TGTGCCTGGAGTGGAACCCCACGTTGGGATGACAGGGATGGCAGGTTTGGCAATCAGCCCCAGCATTTT
TRBJ2-5	TRBV11-2	few	TRBD1	CASSLSRDRAQETQYF	TGTGCCAGCAGCTTGAGCCGGGACAGGGCTCAAGAGACCCAGTACTTC
TRBJ1-5	TRBV6-2/TRBV6-3	NA	TRBD1	CASTGQGGLQPQHF	TGTGCCAGCACCGGACAGGGAGGTCTTCAGCCCCAGCATTTT
TRBJ2-7	TRBV9	once	NA	CASSVESGESYEQYF	TGTGCCAGCAGCGTAGAATCGGGAGAATCCTACGAGCAGTACTTC
TRBJ2-7	TRBV5-6	few	NA	CASSFDARSYEQYF	TGTGCCAGCAGCTTCGACGCCCGATCCTACGAGCAGTACTTC
TRBJ1-1	TRBV29-1	many	TRBD1	CSVTGQTNTEAFF	TGCAGCGTGACGGGACAGACAAACACTGAAGCTTTCTTT
TRBJ2-5	TRBV6-5	many	TRBD1	CASSYRPRGQETQYF	TGTGCCAGCAGTTATCGTCCCAGGGGGCAAGAGACCCAGTACTTC
TRBJ1-4	TRBV11-2	NA	NA	CASSWDNYSYEKLFF	TGTGCCAGCAGCTGGGACAACTACTCTTATGAAAAACTGTTTTTT
TRBJ2-7	TRBV2	many	TRBD2	CASARRESNEQYF	TGTGCCAGCGCAAGGCGGGAGAGTAACGAGCAGTACTTC
TRBJ2-7	TRBV6-5	few	TRBD1	CASRNAGTGGHEQYF	TGTGCCAGCAGAAACGCCGGGACAGGGGGCCACGAGCAGTACTTC
TRBJ2-5	TRBV6-5	few	NA	CASSYLGVRAGETQYF	TGTGCCAGCAGTTACCTTGGGGTCAGGGCAGGGGAGACCCAGTACTTC
TRBJ1-6	TRBV19	few	TRBD1	CASRSSGTGNSPLHF	TGTGCCAGTAGATCCTCCGGGACAGGGAATTCACCCCTCCACTTT
TRBJ2-1	TRBV21-1	few	NA	CASSKWVQGAYNEQFF	TGTGCCAGCAGCAAATGGGTCCAGGGGGCCTACAATGAGCAGTTCTTC
TRBJ1-3	TRBV2	NA	NA	CASSAVSSGNTLYF	TGTGCCAGCTCGGCGGTTAGCTCTGGAAACACCTTATATTTT
TRBJ2-1	TRBV6-5	few	NA	CASSYSIEQFF	TGTGCCAGCAGTTACTCGATTGAGCAGTTCTTC
TRBJ2-2	TRBV11-2	NA	NA	CASSNTGTTIGGGELFF	TGTGCCAGCAGCAATACAGGAACGACGATCGGAGGCGGGGAGCTGTTTTTT
TRBJ2-5	TRBV2	few	NA	CASSGPGGTQYF	TGTGCCAGCAGTGGACCTGGAGGGACCCAGTACTTC
TRBJ1-1	TRBV20-1	many	NA	CSATVNTEAFF	TGCAGTGCTACAGTGAACACTGAAGCTTTCTTT
TRBJ2-3	TRBV3-1	few	NA	CASSRGYTQYF	TGTGCCAGCAGCCGCGGTTATACGCAGTATTTT
TRBJ1-5	TRBV12-3/TRBV12-4	NA	NA	CASSLGGNNQPQHF	TGTGCCAGCAGTTTAGGGGGCAACAATCAGCCCCAGCATTTT
TRBJ2-3	TRBV4-1	NA	TRBD2	CASSQVAVKVAGGLTQYF	TGCGCCAGCAGCCAAGTCGCCGTAAAAGTAGCGGGAGGGCTGACGCAGTATTTT
TRBJ2-1	TRBV18	few	NA	CASSLLGDTDEQFF	TGTGCCAGCTCCCTCCTCGGGGACACGGATGAGCAGTTCTTC
TRBJ2-7	TRBV7-2	NA	TRBD2	CASSAAAGEIYEQYF	TGTGCCAGCAGCGCTGCAGCGGGGGAAATTTACGAGCAGTACTTC
TRBJ1-2	TRBV19	NA	NA	CAISRGQRDSNYGYTF	TGTGCCATCTCACGAGGACAGAGAGATTCTAACTATGGCTACACCTTC
TRBJ1-5	TRBV19	NA	TRBD1	CASSHRQGWNQPQHF	TGTGCCAGTAGTCATCGACAGGGGTGGAATCAGCCCCAGCATTTT
TRBJ1-6	TRBV20-1	NA	NA	CSASNRNSPIHF	TGCAGTGCTAGTAATAGGAATTCACCCATCCACTTT
TRBJ1-5	TRBV12-3/TRBV12-4	many	NA	CASSFTAYSNQPQHF	TGTGCCAGCAGTTTTACAGCATATAGCAATCAGCCCCAGCATTTT
TRBJ1-4	TRBV7-9	NA	NA	CASSWDLNEKLFF	TGTGCCAGCAGCTGGGACTTGAATGAAAAACTGTTTTTT
TRBJ2-5	TRBV30	NA	TRBD2	CAWSGGLAGKETQYF	TGTGCCTGGAGTGGGGGACTAGCGGGGAAAGAGACCCAGTACTTC
TRBJ1-1	TRBV11-1	NA	NA	CASSLAGSANTEAFF	TGTGCCAGCAGCTTAGCGGGCAGTGCAAACACTGAAGCTTTCTTT
TRBJ2-5	TRBV5-5	few	NA	CASIVGGRALPETQYF	TGTGCCAGCATCGTGGGGGGCAGGGCCCTCCCAGAGACCCAGTACTTC
TRBJ1-4	TRBV2	few	NA	CASSVNRVTNEKLFF	TGTGCCAGCAGCGTTAACAGGGTAACTAATGAAAAACTGTTTTTT
TRBJ1-5	TRBV18	few	NA	CASSPWAGDQPQHF	TGTGCCAGCTCACCATGGGCAGGGGATCAGCCCCAGCATTTT
TRBJ2-2	TRBV27	NA	NA	CASSVTTGDTGELFF	TGTGCCAGCAGTGTAACAACGGGTGACACCGGGGAGCTGTTTTTT
TRBJ2-1	TRBV3-1	few	NA	CASSQASGKQFF	TGTGCCAGCAGCCAAGCGTCAGGGAAGCAGTTCTTC
TRBJ2-3	TRBV7-2	many	NA	CASSPSTDTQYF	TGTGCCAGTAGTCCGAGCACAGATACGCAGTATTTT
TRBJ2-3	TRBV5-1	few	TRBD2	CASSLREVDTQYF	TGCGCCAGCAGCTTACGGGAGGTAGATACGCAGTATTTT
TRBJ1-4	TRBV30	few	NA	CAWSVGLGNEKLFF	TGTGCCTGGAGTGTGGGCCTCGGCAATGAAAAACTGTTTTTT
TRBJ1-2	TRBV20-1	NA	NA	CSARDSSQGRSYGYTF	TGCAGTGCTAGAGATAGCTCCCAGGGACGCTCCTATGGCTACACCTTC
TRBJ2-5	TRBV14	few	TRBD2	CASSPGAGGPPETQYF	TGTGCCAGCAGCCCTGGGGCGGGAGGGCCCCCCGAGACCCAGTACTTC